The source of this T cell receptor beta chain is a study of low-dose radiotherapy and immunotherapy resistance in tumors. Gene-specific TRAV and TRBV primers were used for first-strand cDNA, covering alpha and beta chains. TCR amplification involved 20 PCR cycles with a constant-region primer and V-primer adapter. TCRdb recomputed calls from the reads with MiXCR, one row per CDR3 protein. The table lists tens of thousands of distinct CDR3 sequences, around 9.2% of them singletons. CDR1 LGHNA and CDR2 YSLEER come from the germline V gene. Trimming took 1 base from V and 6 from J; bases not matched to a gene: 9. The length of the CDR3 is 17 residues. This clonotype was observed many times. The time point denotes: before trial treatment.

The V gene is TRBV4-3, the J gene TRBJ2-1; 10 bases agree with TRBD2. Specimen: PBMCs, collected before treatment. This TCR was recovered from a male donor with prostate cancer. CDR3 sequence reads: CASSQALAGDYGNEQFF. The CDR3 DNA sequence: TGCGCCAGCAGCCAAGCCCTAGCGGGAGATTACGGCAATGAGCAGTTCTTC.